The clone carrying this T cell receptor (beta chain) was seen at least ten times. Its antigen is unknown. Amplification of the TCR beta CDR3 regions used RNA transcripts (as template). First-round RT-PCR with HTBI primers preceded a second-round multiplex PCR. TCRdb re-called the multiplex PCR reads through MiXCR, storing one row per CDR3 protein. Among 500,000 to 600,000 distinct CDR3 sequences, less than 45% were seen once, and the ten largest hold over 3.5%. This sample is part of a study of Graves' ophthalmopathy and Graves' hyperthyroidism. Study-wide results and caveats: Built on 13 signatures, a model told ophthalmopathy apart from stable hyperthyroidism with about 91% sensitivity and 80% to 82% specificity.

V was trimmed by 5 bases and J by 4 bases, leaving 14 bases between them. The CDR3 consists of 14 residues. CDR1 is PRHDT, CDR2 FYEKMQ, per germline (reference sequence). This TCR was recovered from an adult man with Graves' hyperthyroidism. What was sequenced was peripheral blood or thyroid tissue (not recorded which). V usage is TRBV13 and J usage is TRBJ2-5; no definite D call. In nucleotides, the CDR3 is TGTGCCAGCAGCCGCCGATGGACCGCAGAGACCCAGTACTTC. Its protein is CASSRRWTAETQYF.